This T cell receptor (beta chain) derives from a study of T cell responses to AZD1222 COVID-19 vaccine. Study overall: It was second doses at about 4 or about 12 weeks that were pooled.

Profiled with immunoSEQ multiplex PCR; TCRdb holds only in-frame clones, not every one. The sample yields approximately 90,000 clones, approximately 88% seen once. This CDR3 is built from 16 residues. The V and J ends lost 3 bases and 8 bases, in that order; junction bases with no gene match: 12. Germline CDR1 is LNHDA and CDR2 is SQIVND (reference sequence). Regarding the study as a whole: Clonal diversity was possibly underestimated, and the donors were mostly white British, with more females. Spike-specific TCRs gained breadth and depth after people received two AZD1222 doses. Repertoire sampling happened only post peak T cell response.

As to this clone: Its specificity is unknown.

V gene TRBV19 combines with J gene TRBJ1-4; 7 nucleotides agree with TRBD1. Sequencing used peripheral blood, obtained on day 0 of AZD1222 vaccination. This sequence was found in an adult in good health. The CDR3 DNA is TGTGCCAGTAGTATCCCCGCCACAGGGGCTCGGGAAAAACTGTTTTTT. Protein product: CASSIPATGAREKLFF.